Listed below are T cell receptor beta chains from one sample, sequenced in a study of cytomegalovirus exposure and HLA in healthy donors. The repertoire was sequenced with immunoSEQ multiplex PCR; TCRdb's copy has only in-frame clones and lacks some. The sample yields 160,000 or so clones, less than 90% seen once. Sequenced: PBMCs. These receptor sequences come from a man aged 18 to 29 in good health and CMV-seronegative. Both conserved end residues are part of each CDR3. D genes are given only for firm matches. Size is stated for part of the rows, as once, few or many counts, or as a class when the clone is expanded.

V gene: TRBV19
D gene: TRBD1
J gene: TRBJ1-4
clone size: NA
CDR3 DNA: TGTGCCAGTAGAGGACAGGGGGGAAGGCCGGCTAATGAAAAACTGTTTTTT
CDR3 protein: CASRGQGGRPANEKLFF

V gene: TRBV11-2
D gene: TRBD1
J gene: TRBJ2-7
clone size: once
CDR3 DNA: TGTGCCAGCATCCGTATTGGACAGGGAACCTACGAGCAGTACTTC
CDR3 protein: CASIRIGQGTYEQYF

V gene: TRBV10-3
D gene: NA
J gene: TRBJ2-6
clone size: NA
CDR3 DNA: TGTGCCATCCACAGCTCTGGGGCCAACGTCCTGACTTTC
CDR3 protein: CAIHSSGANVLTF

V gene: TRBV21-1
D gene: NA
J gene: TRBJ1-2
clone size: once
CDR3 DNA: TGTGCCAGCAGCAAAAGGGAGGGAGGGACCTATGGCTACACCTTC
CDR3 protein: CASSKREGGTYGYTF

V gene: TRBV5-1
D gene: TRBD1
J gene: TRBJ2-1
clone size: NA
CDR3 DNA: TGCGCCAGCAGCTACGGGACAGGGGAAATAGATGAGCAGTTCTTC
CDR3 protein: CASSYGTGEIDEQFF

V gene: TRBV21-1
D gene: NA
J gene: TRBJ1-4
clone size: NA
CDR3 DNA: TGTGCCAGCAGCAGAACGGGACAGACGGCAACTAATGAAAAACTGTTTTTT
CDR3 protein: CASSRTGQTATNEKLFF

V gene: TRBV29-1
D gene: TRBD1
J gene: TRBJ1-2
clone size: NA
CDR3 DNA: TGCAGCGGACTTACAGGGGGTGGCTACACCTTC
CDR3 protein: CSGLTGGGYTF

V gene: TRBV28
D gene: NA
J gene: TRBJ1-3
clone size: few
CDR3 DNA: TGTGCCAGCACGGGTTTCTCTGGAAACACCATATATTTT
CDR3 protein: CASTGFSGNTIYF

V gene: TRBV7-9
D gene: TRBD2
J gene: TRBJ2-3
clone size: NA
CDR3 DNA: TGTGCCAGCAGCATTGGGACTAGCGGGAATGCAGATACGCAGTATTTT
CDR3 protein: CASSIGTSGNADTQYF

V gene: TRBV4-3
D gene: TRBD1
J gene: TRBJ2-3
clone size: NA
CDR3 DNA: TGCGCCAGCAGCCCGGGACAGGGATACACAGATACGCAGTATTTT
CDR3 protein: CASSPGQGYTDTQYF

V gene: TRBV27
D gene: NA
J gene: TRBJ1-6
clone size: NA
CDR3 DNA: TGTGCCAGCAGGGTGGGACAATCGAATTCACCCCTCCACTTT
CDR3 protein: CASRVGQSNSPLHF

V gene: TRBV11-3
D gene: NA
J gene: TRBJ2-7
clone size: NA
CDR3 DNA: TGTGCCAGCAGGTTCACTGCCCCCTACGAGCAGTACTTC
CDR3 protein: CASRFTAPYEQYF

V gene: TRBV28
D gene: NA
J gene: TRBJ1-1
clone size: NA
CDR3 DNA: TGTGCCAGCAGTTTAACAGGGTCTGGCGGTGAAGCTTTCTTT
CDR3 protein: CASSLTGSGGEAFF

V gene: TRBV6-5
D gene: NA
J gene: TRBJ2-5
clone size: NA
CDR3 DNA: TGTGCCAGCAGTCCCCGACTAGTGCAAGAGACCCAGTACTTC
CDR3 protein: CASSPRLVQETQYF

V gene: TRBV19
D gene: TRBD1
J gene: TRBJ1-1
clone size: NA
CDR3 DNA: TGTGCCAGTAGGGACAGGGGGCTTTGGAACACTGAAGCTTTCTTT
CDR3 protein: CASRDRGLWNTEAFF

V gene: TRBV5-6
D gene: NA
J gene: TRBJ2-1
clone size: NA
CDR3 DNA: TGTGCCAGCAGCCCGACCCTCCGACAGGATGTCAACAATGAGCAGTTCTTC
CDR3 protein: CASSPTLRQDVNNEQFF

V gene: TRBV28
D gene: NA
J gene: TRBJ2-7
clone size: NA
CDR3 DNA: TGTGCCAGCAGTTCACCCGCGGCCGACGCCCACGAGCAGTACTTC
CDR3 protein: CASSSPAADAHEQYF

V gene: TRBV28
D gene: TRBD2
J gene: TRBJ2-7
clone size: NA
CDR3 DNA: TGTGCCAGCAGTTTCCACTCAAGCGGGAGGGCCTACGAGCAGTACTTC
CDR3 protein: CASSFHSSGRAYEQYF

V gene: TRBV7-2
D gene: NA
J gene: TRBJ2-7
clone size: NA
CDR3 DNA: TGTGCCAGCAGCTTAGGTCAGGGTAGCTCCTACGAGCAGTACTTC
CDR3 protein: CASSLGQGSSYEQYF

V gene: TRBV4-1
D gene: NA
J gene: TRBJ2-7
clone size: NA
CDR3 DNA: TGCGCCAGCAGCCAAGGGGTCCTTACCGGGAGTTACTACGAGCAGTACTTC
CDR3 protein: CASSQGVLTGSYYEQYF

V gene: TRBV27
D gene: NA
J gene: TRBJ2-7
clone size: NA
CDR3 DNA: TGTGCCAGCAGGACCTATGGGCAGGGGGGCGAGCAGTACTTC
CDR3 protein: CASRTYGQGGEQYF

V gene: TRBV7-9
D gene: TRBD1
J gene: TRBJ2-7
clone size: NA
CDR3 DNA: TGTGCCAGCAGCTCCGGGACAGGTGACTACGAGCAGTACTTC
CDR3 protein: CASSSGTGDYEQYF

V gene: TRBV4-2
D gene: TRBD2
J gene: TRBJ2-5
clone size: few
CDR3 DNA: TGTGCCAGCAGCCATCGGACTAGCGGGGGTGGGGAGACCCAGTACTTC
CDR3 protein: CASSHRTSGGGETQYF

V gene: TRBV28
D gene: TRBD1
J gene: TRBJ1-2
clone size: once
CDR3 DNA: TGTGCCAGCAGTTCCCCTTCGCCGACAGGGGGCTACACCTTC
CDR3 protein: CASSSPSPTGGYTF

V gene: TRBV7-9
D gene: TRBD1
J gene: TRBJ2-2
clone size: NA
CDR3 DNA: TGTGCCAGCAGCAAGGGACAGGGGTATGACACCGGGGAGCTGTTTTTT
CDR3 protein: CASSKGQGYDTGELFF

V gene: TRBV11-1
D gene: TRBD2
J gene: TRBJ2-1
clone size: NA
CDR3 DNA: TGTGCCAGCAGCCCACCCGGGCTAGCGGGAGTGTATGAGCAGTTCTTC
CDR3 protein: CASSPPGLAGVYEQFF

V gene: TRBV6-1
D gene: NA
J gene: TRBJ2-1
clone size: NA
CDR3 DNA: TGTGCCAGCACCGCGGAGCGCAGCTCCTACAATGAGCAGTTCTTC
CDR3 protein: CASTAERSSYNEQFF

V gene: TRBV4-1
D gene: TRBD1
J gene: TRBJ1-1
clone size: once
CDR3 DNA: TGCGCCAGCAGCCGACCCCCGGGACAGGGGGTACCGAACACTGAAGCTTTCTTT
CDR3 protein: CASSRPPGQGVPNTEAFF

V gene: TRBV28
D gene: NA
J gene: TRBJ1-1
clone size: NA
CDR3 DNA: TGTGCCAGCAGCCCCCTTTACAGGAACACTGAAGCTTTCTTT
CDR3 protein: CASSPLYRNTEAFF

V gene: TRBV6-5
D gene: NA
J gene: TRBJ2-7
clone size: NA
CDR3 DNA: TGTGCCAGCAGACGGGAAGACGAGCAGTACTTC
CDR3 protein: CASRREDEQYF

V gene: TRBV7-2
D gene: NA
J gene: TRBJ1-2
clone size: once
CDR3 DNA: TGTGCCAGCAGCTCCTCGGGAGGGGTCTATGGCTACACCTTC
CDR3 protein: CASSSSGGVYGYTF

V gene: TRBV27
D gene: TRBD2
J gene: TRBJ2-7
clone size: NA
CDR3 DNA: TGTGCCAGCAGGTTAGCGGGGGTGTCCTACGAGCAGTACTTC
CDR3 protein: CASRLAGVSYEQYF

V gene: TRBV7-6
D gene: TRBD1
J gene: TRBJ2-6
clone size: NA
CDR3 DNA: TGTGCCAGCAGCCGGGAAGGGGGCATCCCTGGGGCCAACGTCCTGACTTTC
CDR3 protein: CASSREGGIPGANVLTF

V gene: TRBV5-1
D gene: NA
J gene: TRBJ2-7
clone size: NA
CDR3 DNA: TGCGCCAGCAGCTTGGGTATGGGAGAAGGCCACGAGCAGTACTTC
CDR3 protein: CASSLGMGEGHEQYF

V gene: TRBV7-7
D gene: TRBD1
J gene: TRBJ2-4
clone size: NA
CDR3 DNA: TGTGCCAGCAGCCTTGGACAGGGTCTAGCCAAAAACATTCAGTACTTC
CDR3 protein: CASSLGQGLAKNIQYF

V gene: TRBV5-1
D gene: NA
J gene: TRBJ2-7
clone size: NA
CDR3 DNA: TGCGCCAGCAGCTTGGAGAGGGTTGAGTCCTACGAGCAGTACTTC
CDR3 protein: CASSLERVESYEQYF

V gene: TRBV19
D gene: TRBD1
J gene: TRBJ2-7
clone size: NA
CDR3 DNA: TGTGCCAGTAGTGGGACAGGGGGTTACTCCTACGAGCAGTACTTC
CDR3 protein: CASSGTGGYSYEQYF

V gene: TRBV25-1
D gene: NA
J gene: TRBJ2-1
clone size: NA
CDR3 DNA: TGTGCCAGCAGAGAGGCGGGACGCTACAATGAGCAGTTCTTC
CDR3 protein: CASREAGRYNEQFF

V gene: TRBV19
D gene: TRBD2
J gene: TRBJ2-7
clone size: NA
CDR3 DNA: TGTGCCAGTAGTATAGCGGCTAGCGGCTCCTACGAGCAGTACTTC
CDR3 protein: CASSIAASGSYEQYF

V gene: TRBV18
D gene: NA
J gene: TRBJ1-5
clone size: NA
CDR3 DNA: TGTGCCAGCTCACCAGGTGGGGGGGATGGCAATCAGCCCCAGCATTTT
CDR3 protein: CASSPGGGDGNQPQHF

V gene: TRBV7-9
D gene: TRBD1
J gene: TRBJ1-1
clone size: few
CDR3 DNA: TGTGCCAGCAGCACCGGACAGGCCCAGAACACTGAAGCTTTCTTT
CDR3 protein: CASSTGQAQNTEAFF

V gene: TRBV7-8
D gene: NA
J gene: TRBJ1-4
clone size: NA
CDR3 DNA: TGTGCCAGCAGCCCCCCGCGAGGGGGAACTAATGAAAAACTGTTTTTT
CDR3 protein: CASSPPRGGTNEKLFF

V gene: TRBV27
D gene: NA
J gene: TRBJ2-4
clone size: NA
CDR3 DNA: TGTGCCAGCTCAGGGACAACTGCCAAAAACATTCAGTACTTC
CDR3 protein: CASSGTTAKNIQYF

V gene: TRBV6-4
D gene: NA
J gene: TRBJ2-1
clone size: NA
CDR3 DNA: TGTGCCAGCAGTGATCCCAGCGGCGAGCAGTTCTTC
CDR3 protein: CASSDPSGEQFF

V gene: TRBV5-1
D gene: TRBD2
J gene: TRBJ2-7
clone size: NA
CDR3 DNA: TGCGCCAGCAGCTTGGAGAATAGCGGGGTGGGAGAGCAGTACTTC
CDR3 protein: CASSLENSGVGEQYF

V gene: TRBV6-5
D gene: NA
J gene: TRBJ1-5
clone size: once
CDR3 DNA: TGTGCCAGCAGTCTATCCCTGCGCGGGGACCAGCCCCAGCATTTT
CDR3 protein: CASSLSLRGDQPQHF

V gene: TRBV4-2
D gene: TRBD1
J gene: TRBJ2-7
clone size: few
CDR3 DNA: TGTGCCAGCAGCCAAGAACGCAGGGGGTACGAGCAGTACTTC
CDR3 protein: CASSQERRGYEQYF

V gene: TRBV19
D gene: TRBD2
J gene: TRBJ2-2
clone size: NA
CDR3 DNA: TGTGCCAGTAGTGCCCTTTTTAGCGGGAGGAACACCGGGGAGCTGTTTTTT
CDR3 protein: CASSALFSGRNTGELFF

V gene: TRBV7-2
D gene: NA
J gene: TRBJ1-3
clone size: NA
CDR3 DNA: TGTGCCAGCAGCTTAGTACAGGGCGCAGGAAACACCATATATTTT
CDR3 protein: CASSLVQGAGNTIYF